The 2 T cell receptor beta chains in this list originate from one sample, sequenced in a study of cytomegalovirus exposure and HLA in healthy donors. Vbeta (60) and Jbeta (13) primers were used in the PCR. Method: immunoSEQ multiplex PCR; TCRdb's copy keeps in-frame clones and lacks some. The table has roughly 190,000 clones, about four fifths seen once. What was sequenced was PBMCs. The source of these receptors is a man in his forties in good health and CMV-seropositive.

As regards this clone: At the DNA level, this CDR3 is encoded by other sequences in the same sample as well. CDR3 DNA: TGTGCCAGCATTTTAGACAGGGGAAATGAAAAACTGTTTTTT. It specifies CASILDRGNEKLFF. This sequence joins TRBV2 and TRBJ1-4, with 8 bases lining up with TRBD1. Germline V gene lookup returns CDR1 SNHLY and CDR2 FYNNEI. CDR3 length: 14 residues. Trimming removed 7 bases from V and 5 bases from J; junction bases left unmatched: 6.

The chain links TRBV25-1 to TRBJ1-4; 9 bases match TRBD1. From germline, CDR1 is MGHDK and CDR2 SYGVNS. V was clipped by 6 bases and J by 7 bases; unmatched bases: 9. The CDR3 is made up of 15 amino acids. CDR3 residues: CASRGPGTGSEKLFF. In nucleotides, the CDR3 is TGTGCCAGCAGGGGACCTGGGACAGGGAGTGAAAAACTGTTTTTT.